The clone carrying this T cell receptor beta chain came up a few times. Regarding time point: pre-sensitization, week 0. Treatment denoted: therapeutic diphenylcyclopropenone sensitization with weekly scalp DPC. This sample stems from a study of human T cells and chemical hapten exposure. Study at large: For the roughly 25-week duration of the study, patients were given weekly doses of diphenylcyclopropenone on the scalp. The cohort included alopecia areata under or over 50% scalp, totalis and universalis.

MiXCR, applied by TCRdb to the RACE reads, yields one record per CDR3 protein. This table holds 150,000 to 200,000 distinct CDR3 sequences, around 30% found once. V shed 2 bases and J shed 7 bases, with 8 bases lying between them. The CDR3 totals 12 residues. Per the germline V gene, CDR1 is GTSNPN and CDR2 is SVGIG (reference sequence). This specimen was whole blood, taken in connection with sensitization to the hapten diphenylcyclopropenone (DPC). The TCR was taken from a woman in her 30s with alopecia areata. Some clones in this sample may be carry-over from other donors' samples. V gene TRBV30 combines with J gene TRBJ1-4; D gene ambiguous. CDR3 protein: CAWSTRGEKLFF. In DNA form, the CDR3 reads TGTGCCTGGAGTACCCGGGGTGAAAAACTGTTTTTT.